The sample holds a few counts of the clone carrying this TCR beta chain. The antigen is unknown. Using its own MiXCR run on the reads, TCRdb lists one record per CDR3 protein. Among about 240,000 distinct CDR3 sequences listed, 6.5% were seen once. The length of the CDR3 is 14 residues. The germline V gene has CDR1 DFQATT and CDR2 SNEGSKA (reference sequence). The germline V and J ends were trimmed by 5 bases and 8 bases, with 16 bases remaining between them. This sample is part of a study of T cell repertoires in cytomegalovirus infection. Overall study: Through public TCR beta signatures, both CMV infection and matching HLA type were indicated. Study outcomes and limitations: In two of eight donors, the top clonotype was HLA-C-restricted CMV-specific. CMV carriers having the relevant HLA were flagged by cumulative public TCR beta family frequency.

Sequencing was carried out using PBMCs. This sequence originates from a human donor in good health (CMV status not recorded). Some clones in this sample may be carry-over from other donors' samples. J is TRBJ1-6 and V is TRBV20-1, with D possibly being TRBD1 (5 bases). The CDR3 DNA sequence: TGCAGTGCTCGGGACCCCAAGGAATATTCACCCCTCCACTTT. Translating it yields CSARDPKEYSPLHF.